These T cell receptor beta chains were read from a single sample in a study of T-cell reconstitution after alpha-beta-depleted transplantation in children. TCRdb fed the PCR reads into MiXCR, producing one record per CDR3 protein. In the table there are about 580,000 distinct CDR3 sequences, 20% to 25% of which are singletons. The sequenced sample was PBMCs, mostly from graft donor cells, obtained 360 days after TCRalphabeta/CD19-depleted stem cell transplant. The receptors originated from a boy in the first two years of life who had a stem cell transplant for acute myeloid leukemia, so the T cells may come from the graft donor. The CDR3 runs from the conserved cysteine through the conserved F or W. The D gene is left open where the match is weak. Clone size is not always given. Where it is, it says once, few, many or a class for expanded clones.

many,TRBJ2-1,TRBV4-3,.,CASSQYQVGSEQFF,TGCGCCAGCAGCCAGTACCAGGTTGGGAGTGAGCAGTTCTTC
.,TRBJ2-1,TRBV9,.,CASSHSTAYNEQFF,TGTGCCAGCAGCCATAGTACGGCCTACAATGAGCAGTTCTTC
many,TRBJ2-3,TRBV20-1,.,CSANWVTDTQYF,TGCAGTGCTAACTGGGTCACAGATACGCAGTATTTT
many,TRBJ2-7,TRBV27,.,CASARDTTYEQYF,TGTGCCAGCGCTCGAGACACGACCTACGAGCAGTACTTC
.,TRBJ2-3,TRBV20-1,.,CSASETGRVSDTQYF,TGCAGTGCTTCAGAGACAGGGAGGGTGTCAGATACGCAGTATTTT
.,TRBJ2-5,TRBV10-3,.,CAISRELGTQYF,TGTGCCATCAGCCGGGAGCTGGGAACCCAGTACTTC
many,TRBJ1-5,TRBV6-5,.,CASSYSGGNQPQHF,TGTGCCAGCAGTTACTCGGGGGGGAATCAGCCCCAGCATTTT
many,TRBJ2-1,TRBV20-1,.,CSATDSNEQFF,TGCAGTGCTACAGACAGCAATGAGCAGTTCTTC
few,TRBJ2-1,TRBV10-3,.,CAISLRDLSYNEQFF,TGTGCCATCAGCCTCCGGGACCTCTCCTACAATGAGCAGTTCTTC
many,TRBJ2-7,TRBV20-1,.,CSARDRPNHEQYF,TGCAGTGCTAGAGATCGGCCCAACCACGAGCAGTACTTC
.,TRBJ2-3,TRBV28,.,CASRQRPSTDTQYF,TGTGCCAGCCGCCAAAGACCTAGCACAGATACGCAGTATTTT
.,TRBJ2-3,TRBV4-1,.,CASSQVRPSDTQYF,TGCGCCAGCAGCCAAGTCCGACCCAGCGATACGCAGTATTTT
many,TRBJ2-1,TRBV12-3/TRBV12-4,TRBD2,CASSFAGTRLNEQFF,TGTGCCAGCAGTTTTGCCGGGACTAGACTCAATGAGCAGTTCTTC
.,TRBJ2-4,TRBV12-5,.,CASGWSSGLNIQYF,TGTGCTAGTGGTTGGAGTAGCGGCTTAAACATTCAGTACTTC
.,TRBJ1-1,TRBV6-5,.,CASSYGPGIEAFF,TGTGCCAGCAGTTACGGACCAGGGATTGAAGCTTTCTTT
many,TRBJ2-3,TRBV28,.,CASGGTGTGTDTQYF,TGTGCCAGCGGCGGCACAGGTACCGGCACAGATACGCAGTATTTT
.,TRBJ2-1,TRBV29-1,.,CSHSELPHHRVDHDEQFF,TGCAGCCACAGCGAACTCCCGCACCACAGGGTCGACCACGATGAGCAGTTCTTC
few,TRBJ2-1,TRBV9,TRBD2,CASSGFSGGANEQFF,TGTGCCAGCAGCGGATTTAGCGGGGGGGCCAATGAGCAGTTCTTC
many,TRBJ2-2,TRBV12-3/TRBV12-4,TRBD2,CASGGLAETAGELFF,TGTGCCAGTGGGGGACTAGCGGAGACCGCCGGGGAGCTGTTTTTT
few,TRBJ1-1,TRBV18,.,CASSPPERVIMNTEAFF,TGTGCCAGCTCACCACCGGAAAGGGTAATCATGAACACTGAAGCTTTCTTT
many,TRBJ2-3,TRBV5-1,TRBD2,CASSLGGLADPDTQYF,TGCGCCAGCAGCTTGGGTGGACTAGCGGACCCAGATACGCAGTATTTT
.,TRBJ2-5,TRBV7-6,.,CASSLYGPEGETQYF,TGTGCCAGCAGCTTATACGGCCCCGAGGGAGAGACCCAGTACTTC
.,TRBJ2-2,TRBV20-1,.,CSAGLWGARDTGELFF,TGCAGTGCAGGTTTATGGGGGGCCCGGGACACCGGGGAGCTGTTTTTT
few,TRBJ2-3,TRBV7-9,.,CASSLLQRTSTDTQYF,TGTGCCAGCAGCTTATTACAGCGAACTAGCACAGATACGCAGTATTTT
.,TRBJ1-1,TRBV6-1,.,CASTRTGAQSTEAFF,TGTGCCAGCACTCGAACCGGGGCGCAGAGCACTGAAGCTTTCTTT
many,TRBJ2-5,TRBV18,.,CASSPMGRETQYF,TGTGCCAGCTCACCGATGGGGAGAGAGACCCAGTACTTC
many,TRBJ2-7,TRBV12-3/TRBV12-4,TRBD1,CASTPTGGGYEQYF,TGTGCCAGCACCCCCACAGGGGGCGGCTACGAGCAGTACTTC
.,TRBJ1-1,TRBV7-6,TRBD1,CASSFDGTGRTEAFF,TGTGCCAGCAGCTTCGACGGGACAGGGCGAACTGAAGCTTTCTTT
.,TRBJ2-1,TRBV12-5,TRBD2,CASGSGGPYNEQFF,TGTGCTAGTGGTAGCGGGGGGCCCTACAATGAGCAGTTCTTC
many,TRBJ1-6,TRBV7-9,.,CASSLFSGQNNSPLHF,TGTGCCAGCAGCTTATTTTCGGGACAAAATAATTCACCCCTCCACTTT
.,TRBJ2-5,TRBV29-1,TRBD2,CSVEMISGGRETQYF,TGCAGCGTTGAAATGATTAGCGGGGGTAGGGAGACCCAGTACTTC
many,TRBJ2-7,TRBV12-3/TRBV12-4,TRBD2,CASSHGTRGYEQYF,TGTGCCAGCAGTCACGGGACTAGGGGATACGAGCAGTACTTC
.,TRBJ2-1,TRBV9,.,CASSAPLGNYNEQFF,TGTGCCAGCAGCGCTCCTCTAGGGAACTACAATGAGCAGTTCTTC
many,TRBJ2-3,TRBV5-1,TRBD1,CASSLGQGITDTQYF,TGTGCCAGCAGCCTCGGACAGGGAATCACAGATACGCAGTATTTT
many,TRBJ2-1,TRBV12-3/TRBV12-4,.,CASSGTGGLELYNEQFF,TGTGCCAGCAGTGGGACGGGGGGCCTGGAACTCTACAATGAGCAGTTCTTC
many,TRBJ2-1,TRBV14,TRBD2,CASSQTASGVNEQFF,TGTGCCAGCAGCCAAACTGCTAGCGGGGTGAATGAGCAGTTCTTC
many,TRBJ2-3,TRBV27,.,CASSFIGAGLSTDTQYF,TGTGCCAGCAGTTTTATTGGAGCGGGCCTTAGCACAGATACGCAGTATTTT
many,TRBJ1-2,TRBV20-1,.,CSAPSGGRYTF,TGCAGTGCGCCCTCGGGAGGGCGCTACACCTTC
few,TRBJ2-1,TRBV5-6,.,CASSLRAAPYNEQFF,TGTGCCAGCAGCTTGCGGGCAGCCCCCTACAATGAGCAGTTCTTC
many,TRBJ2-3,TRBV9,.,CASSVSTTDTQYF,TGTGCCAGCAGCGTAAGCACGACAGATACGCAGTATTTT
many,TRBJ2-2,TRBV6-1,TRBD1,CASKPTGGTGELFF,TGTGCCAGCAAACCGACAGGGGGCACCGGGGAGCTGTTTTTT
.,TRBJ1-6,TRBV6-1,TRBD1,CASRTGGVNSPLHF,TGTGCCAGCAGAACAGGGGGCGTAAATTCACCCCTCCACTTT
many,TRBJ2-7,TRBV7-7,.,CASSSGEGKYEQYF,TGTGCCAGCAGCTCCGGTGAGGGAAAATACGAGCAGTACTTC
few,TRBJ2-5,TRBV24-1,.,CATSDSGQGVWETQYF,TGTGCCACCAGTGATTCTGGGCAGGGTGTTTGGGAGACCCAGTACTTC
many,TRBJ2-3,TRBV7-2,TRBD2,CASSLRLTGGSDTQYF,TGTGCCAGCAGCTTACGTTTGACGGGAGGGTCAGATACGCAGTATTTT